Below, 23 T cell receptor beta chains from the same sample are listed, as sequenced in a study of spatial heterogeneity in lung cancer. Time point described: sample taken at primary tumor resection. A single record per CDR3 protein comes from TCRdb applying MiXCR to the 5' RACE reads. The top ten hold just over 40% of the sample, which has tens of thousands of distinct CDR3 sequences, approximately 12% seen once. The sequences come from PBMCs, collected at surgery. Receptor source: a male donor with early-stage non-small cell lung cancer.

This chain links TRBV6-6 with TRBJ2-5; TRBD1 matches at 7 bases. The CDR3 is 15 amino acids. Germline loops: CDR1 MNHNY, CDR2 SVGAGI (reference sequence). V shed 4 bases and J 0 bases; nucleotides not matched to a gene: 5. The CDR3 bases are TGTGCCAGCAGTTCAAACAGGGGCTACCAAGAGACCCAGTACTTC. This codes for CASSSNRGYQETQYF.

The CDR3 spells CASSLAMDTEAFF. The CDR3, as DNA: TGTGCCAGCAGCTTAGCTATGGACACTGAAGCTTTCTTT. This chain connects TRBV7-6 to TRBJ1-1; D remains ambiguous. The length of the CDR3 is 13 residues. Trimming left V 0 bases short and J 3 bases short, with 5 bases between. Looked up from germline, CDR1 is SGHVS and CDR2 is FNYEAQ.

The V and J genes are TRBV27 and TRBJ1-4; weak D call: TRBD1 (6 bases). In germline, CDR1 is MNHEY, CDR2 SMNVEV (reference sequence). The ends were cut back, 8 bases at V and 8 bases at J, with 21 bases in the middle. The CDR3 runs 15 residues. In DNA, the CDR3 is TGTGCCAGCTCCAAAACCTCCACAGGGTGGGAAAAACTGTTTTTT. It encodes CASSKTSTGWEKLFF.

This clonotype was found a few times. DNA for the CDR3: TGTGCCAGCAGCGTAGGGGGGGGCTCTCAGCCCCAGCATTTT. This sequence encodes CASSVGGGSQPQHF. The rearrangement links TRBV9 to TRBJ1-5; a weak D match, TRBD1 (6 bases). Trimming removed 0 bases from V and 6 bases from J, with 10 bases in between. This CDR3 region has 14 residues. CDR1 is SGDLS, CDR2 YYNGEE, per germline.

This chain uses TRBV7-9 with TRBJ2-5; D unresolved. Germline assignment: CDR1 SEHNR and CDR2 FQNEAQ (reference sequence). With 2 bases removed from V and 2 bases from J, the gap between germline ends came to 6 bases. This CDR3 is built from 13 residues. The CDR3 sequence is CASSLWPQETQYF. CDR3 coding DNA: TGTGCCAGCAGCTTATGGCCTCAAGAGACCCAGTACTTC.

Points on this clonotype: This may be a read error, as it is one base from a much larger clone. The chain carries TRBV28 and TRBJ2-7; perhaps D is TRBD1 or TRBD2 (5 bases each). CDR1 is MDHEN, CDR2 SYDVKM, per germline. The CDR3 is 15 amino acids. The CDR3 DNA reads TGTGTCAGCAGCTCCCGGGGCAGTGAGGCCTACGAGCAGTACTTC. Its translation: CVSSSRGSEAYEQYF.

At least ten counts were recorded for this clonotype. The chain uses TRBV5-6 and TRBJ2-1, with 7 positions matching TRBD2. This CDR3 region has 16 residues. J lost 1 base, V lost 4 bases, and 8 bases had no gene match. From germline, CDR1 is SGHDT and CDR2 YYEEEE. The CDR3 region is CASSTLPGLSYNEQFF. In DNA form, the CDR3 reads TGTGCCAGCAGCACCCTCCCGGGACTATCCTACAATGAGCAGTTCTTC.

Remarks on this clonotype: One end of the junction does not line up with germline, which may come from a read error. This chain's CDR3 is CAGRLGAQNTGELFF. For the CDR3, the DNA is TGTGCCGGCAGACTAGGGGCGCAGAACACCGGGGAGCTGTTTTTT. J is TRBJ2-2 and V is TRBV14, with D possibly matching TRBD2 (6 bases). Germline lookup yields CDR1 SGHDN and CDR2 FVKESK. There are 15 residues in the CDR3.

V usage is TRBV20-1 and J usage is TRBJ2-3, with D perhaps assigned TRBD1 or TRBD2 (5 bases each). The germline V gene encodes CDR1 DFQATT and CDR2 SNEGSKA (reference sequence). CDR3 length: 12 amino acids. V lost 3 bases and J 4 bases, leaving 8 bases between the germline ends. The CDR3 nucleotides are TGCAGTGCTAGGGGGGTGGCAGATACGCAGTATTTT. Its translation: CSARGVADTQYF.

The rearrangement joins TRBV24-1 to TRBJ2-5; 9 nucleotides line up with TRBD1. Germline assignment: CDR1 KGHDR and CDR2 SFDVKD. The trim removed 4 bases at V and 4 bases at J, leaving 3 bases unmatched. This CDR3 spans 14 amino acids. The CDR3 nucleotides are TGTGCCACCAGTGACTCGGACAGGGGAGAGACCCAGTACTTC. This translates into CATSDSDRGETQYF.

The V call is TRBV5-1, the J call TRBJ2-2, with 7 bases fitting TRBD2. CDR3 length: 14 residues. The V gene end was trimmed by 3 bases and the J gene end by 1 base; junction bases not matched to a gene: 0. Germline CDR1 and CDR2: SGHRS and YFSETQ. The CDR3 DNA sequence: TGCGCCAGCAGCTGGACTAGGAACACCGGGGAGCTGTTTTTT. Residues: CASSWTRNTGELFF.

This clonotype has ten or more counts. V gene TRBV4-1 combines with J gene TRBJ2-1, with TRBD2 identical over 12 bases. The CDR3 covers 17 residues. Germline CDR1 and CDR2: MGHRA and YSYEKL. V lost 0 bases and J lost 7; bases outside the gene matches: 7. Here the CDR3 reads CASSQDQITSGRNEQFF. The CDR3 DNA sequence: TGCGCCAGCAGCCAAGATCAGATAACTAGCGGGAGGAATGAGCAGTTCTTC.

V gene TRBV30 combines with J gene TRBJ2-5, with D perhaps TRBD2 (5 bases). The CDR3 is made up of 12 amino acids. Trimming left V 2 bases short and J 4 bases short, with 8 bases between. Germline V gene sequence: CDR1 GTSNPN, CDR2 SVGIG (reference sequence). The CDR3 spells CAWSLGRETQYF. As DNA, the CDR3 is TGTGCCTGGAGTCTAGGGAGAGAGACCCAGTACTTC.

This rearrangement joins TRBV5-1 to TRBJ2-5, with D possibly called TRBD1 or TRBD2 (6 bases each). The CDR3 has 15 residues. V lost 7 bases, J lost 5 bases, and 21 bases lay in between. Germline V gene lookup returns CDR1 SGHRS and CDR2 YFSETQ. The CDR3 DNA is TGCGCCAGCGGGCGGGACAACAAAAGGGAGGAGACCCAGTACTTC. This encodes CASGRDNKREETQYF.

This clonotype was detected a few times. The CDR3 is CASRRQGAGYEQYF. The CDR3 coding sequence is TGTGCCAGCAGGCGACAGGGGGCTGGTTACGAGCAGTACTTC. The rearrangement links TRBV6-5 to TRBJ2-7, with 10 bases matching TRBD1. There are 14 residues in the CDR3. The germline V gene encodes CDR1 MNHEY and CDR2 SVGAGI. V lost 6 bases, J lost 4 bases, and 6 bases stayed unmatched.

The V gene is TRBV10-1, the J gene TRBJ1-5; a weak D match, TRBD1 (6 bases). This CDR3 spans 15 amino acids. Germline CDR1 is WNHNN and CDR2 is SYGVQD (reference sequence). V lost 7 bases and J lost 7, with 20 bases in between. CDR3: CASKTNTGYWQPQHF. The DNA of the CDR3 is TGCGCCAGCAAGACAAATACAGGGTATTGGCAGCCCCAGCATTTT.

The rearrangement links TRBV5-5 to TRBJ1-5; D possibly corresponds to TRBD1 (5 bases). Per the germline V gene, CDR1 is SGHKS and CDR2 is YYEKEE (reference sequence). The ends were cut back, 4 bases at V and 2 bases at J, with 13 bases in the middle. There are 15 residues in the CDR3. CDR3 sequence reads: CASSLQGRGNQPQHF. CDR3 DNA: TGTGCCAGCAGCCTTCAGGGACGCGGCAATCAGCCCCAGCATTTT.

The chain combines TRBV3-1 with TRBJ2-1; D is uncertain. Trimming left V 0 bases short and J 10 bases short, with 16 bases between. The CDR3 extends over 15 amino acids. CDR1 and CDR2 (germline): LGHDT, YNNKEL (reference sequence). The CDR3 is CASSQDLTCDREQFF. The CDR3 region has the DNA TGTGCCAGCAGCCAAGATTTAACATGCGATCGAGAGCAGTTCTTC.

The chain recombines TRBV6-1 with TRBJ1-5; D gene unclear. Germline V gene data show CDR1 as MNHNS and CDR2 as SASEGT. This CDR3 has 12 residues. V lost 3 bases and J lost 9, with 9 bases in between. CDR3 nucleotides: TGTGCCAGCAGTGACGGTTGGAGGCCCCAGCATTTT. This translates into CASSDGWRPQHF.

This clonotype has a count of ten or more. The V call is TRBV9, the J call TRBJ2-5, with D possibly TRBD2 on 5 matching bases. CDR3 length: 14 residues. Trimming left V 0 bases short and J 5 bases short, with 11 bases between. Germline lookup yields CDR1 SGDLS and CDR2 YYNGEE. The CDR3 protein is CASSVDLWEETQYF. CDR3 coding DNA: TGTGCCAGCAGCGTAGATCTTTGGGAGGAGACCCAGTACTTC.

CDR3 in amino acids: CASSFSGRTGELFF. For the CDR3, the DNA is TGTGCCAGCAGCTTTAGCGGGAGAACCGGGGAGCTGTTTTTT. V usage is TRBV7-6 and J usage is TRBJ2-2, with TRBD2 matching over 9 bases. The germline V gene has CDR1 SGHVS and CDR2 FNYEAQ. V trimming: 3 bases; J trimming: 5 bases; junction bases outside the gene matches: 1. The CDR3 is 14 residues long.

This chain uses TRBV20-1 with TRBJ2-5; D is unresolved. With 3 bases removed from V and 3 bases from J, the gap between germline ends came to 8 bases. The CDR3 has 12 residues. Germline V gene lookup returns CDR1 DFQATT and CDR2 SNEGSKA (reference sequence). The CDR3 bases are TGCAGTGCTAGGTTCGCGGAAGAGACCCAGTACTTC. It translates to CSARFAEETQYF.

V gene TRBV12-5 combines with J gene TRBJ2-2, with a tentative D call TRBD1 (6 bases). The CDR3 runs to 12 residues. Germline assignment: CDR1 LGHNT and CDR2 FRNRAP. V shed 5 bases and J shed 6 bases, with 7 bases lying between them. The CDR3: CASGEGAGELFF. As DNA, the CDR3 is TGTGCTAGTGGTGAGGGGGCCGGGGAGCTGTTTTTT.